The 17 T cell receptor beta chains below all came from one sample that was sequenced in a study of blood T cell repertoires in COVID-19. The table came from immunoSEQ multiplex PCR; TCRdb's copy has only in-frame clones and leaves some out. Of more than 250,000 clones in the sample, roughly 88% are singletons; the top ten hold 0.7%. Sequenced sample: peripheral blood. The source of these receptors is a human donor in a cohort sampled during active COVID-19.

V is TRBV7-3 and J is TRBJ2-5, with 9 bases identical to TRBD2. Germline CDR1 is SGHTA and CDR2 is FQGTGA. This CDR3 has 18 amino acids. V lost 0 bases and J lost 2; bases outside the gene matches: 10. The CDR3 DNA follows: TGTGCCAGCAGCTTAACAGGCCCCCGACTAGCGGCACAAGAGACCCAGTACTTC. Translated, it gives CASSLTGPRLAAQETQYF. Full variable domain (remainder filled in from reference TRBV7-3 and TRBJ2-5): GAGVSQTPSNKVTEKGKYVELRCDPISGHTALYWYRQSLGQGPEFLIYFQGTGAADDSGLPNDRFFAVRPEGSVSTLKIQRTERGDSAVYLCASSLTGPRLAAQETQYFGPGTRLLVL.

This chain uses TRBV4-3 with TRBJ1-4; 9 bases match TRBD1. The CDR3 extends over 22 amino acids. After removal of 3 bases from V and 4 bases from J, the junction contained 24 bases not matched to a gene. In germline, CDR1 is LGHNA, CDR2 YSLEER. The CDR3 nucleotides read TGCGCCAGCAGCCACAAATCTTTTTTTTGGGACAGGGATGTAGAGGGTAATGAAAAACTGTTTTTT. This sequence encodes CASSHKSFFWDRDVEGNEKLFF.

The chain combines TRBV28 with TRBJ2-7; TRBD2 matches 8 bases. The CDR3 has 15 residues. V dropped 3 bases and J dropped 3; count of bases not matched to a gene: 7. Germline V CDR1 and CDR2: MDHEN, SYDVKM. The CDR3 sequence is CASSFTSGGGYEQYF. CDR3 DNA sequence: TGTGCCAGCAGTTTCACTAGCGGAGGGGGCTACGAGCAGTACTTC. Filled out from reference TRBV28 and TRBJ2-7, the complete variable domain reads DVKVTQSSRYLVKRTGEKVFLECVQDMDHENMFWYRQDPGLGLRLIYFSYDVKMKEKGDIPEGYSVSREKKERFSLILESASTNQTSMYLCASSFTSGGGYEQYFGPGTRLTVT.

The chain couples TRBV5-1 to TRBJ1-1; maybe TRBD1 (5 bases). With 0 bases removed from V and 4 bases from J, the gap between germline ends came to 13 bases. This CDR3 is 15 amino acids long. Germline CDR1 reads SGHRS; CDR2 reads YFSETQ. The CDR3 protein is CASSLVWRGGTEAFF. CDR3 bases: TGCGCCAGCAGCTTGGTCTGGCGGGGGGGCACTGAAGCTTTCTTT. The full variable domain, completed using reference TRBV5-1 and TRBJ1-1, is KAGVTQTPRYLIKTRGQQVTLSCSPISGHRSVSWYQQTPGQGLQFLFEYFSETQRNKGNFPGRFSGRQFSNSRSEMNVSTLELGDSALYLCASSLVWRGGTEAFFGQGTRLTVV.

This rearrangement joins TRBV11-2 to TRBJ1-1; D not certain. The CDR3 is 13 residues long. V was cut by 1 base and J by 8 bases, with 11 bases left in between. Germline loops: CDR1 SGHAT, CDR2 FQNNGV. CDR3 coding DNA: TGTGCCAGCAGCTTAGGAAGGCGGGAAGAAGCTTTCTTT. Its translation: CASSLGRREEAFF.

This clone has just one count. CDR3 loop: CASSRNPSSVGQTNEKLFF. The DNA of the CDR3 is TGTGCCAGCAGTCGAAACCCGTCCTCGGTTGGGCAAACTAATGAAAAACTGTTTTTT. The genes are TRBV27 and TRBJ1-4; D call uncertain. The germline gives CDR1 MNHEY, CDR2 SMNVEV (reference sequence). The V gene lost 5 bases and the J gene lost 1 base, with 23 bases spanning the gap. This CDR3 comprises 19 residues.

The genes are TRBV6-1 and TRBJ2-7, with 7 bases fitting TRBD2. The CDR3 has 13 amino acids. Germline V lookup: CDR1 MNHNS, CDR2 SASEGT. With 0 bases clipped from V and 6 bases from J, the junction kept 2 bases outside the gene matches. The CDR3 loop is CASSEARTSEQYF. In DNA, the CDR3 is TGTGCCAGCAGTGAAGCGAGGACTAGCGAGCAGTACTTC.

The V and J genes are TRBV27 and TRBJ2-6, with 10 bases identical to TRBD1. This CDR3 has 18 amino acids. In germline, CDR1 is MNHEY, CDR2 SMNVEV (reference sequence). V shed 8 bases, J shed 2 bases, and the junction held 12 bases outside the gene matches. The CDR3 region is CASLRTGGFWAGANVLTF. Written as DNA, the CDR3 is TGTGCCAGCCTACGGACAGGGGGATTTTGGGCTGGGGCCAACGTCCTGACTTTC.

This sequence joins TRBV20-1 and TRBJ2-3; 12 nucleotides match TRBD1. The CDR3 has 18 amino acids. Per germline, CDR1 DFQATT and CDR2 SNEGSKA (reference sequence). Trimming removed 3 bases from V and 2 bases from J; junction bases left unmatched: 12. The CDR3 reads CSASNRDRGRGNTDTQYF. The CDR3 region has the DNA TGCAGTGCTAGTAACCGGGACAGGGGGCGAGGAAACACAGATACGCAGTATTTT.

The V gene is TRBV18, the J gene TRBJ1-1, with D perhaps TRBD1 (6 bases). The V gene lost 2 bases and the J gene lost 5 bases, with 27 bases spanning the gap. From germline, CDR1 is KGHSH and CDR2 LQKENI. The CDR3 is 19 amino acids. CDR3 nucleotides: TGTGCCAGCTCACCATTTTTACAGGGAACGACGGGAGGGCAAACTGAAGCTTTCTTT. It is translated as CASSPFLQGTTGGQTEAFF.

CDR3 sequence (DNA): TGTGCCAGCAGTGACCGTAGCGGAGCCCGGTACGAGCAGTACTTC. It yields the protein CASSDRSGARYEQYF. The rearrangement links TRBV6-1 to TRBJ2-7; TRBD2 is a possible D gene (6 bases). Between the trimmed V and J ends, which lost 3 bases and 4 bases, there was a span of 16 bases. The CDR3 has 15 amino acids. Germline assignment: CDR1 MNHNS and CDR2 SASEGT.

The rearrangement links TRBV7-2 to TRBJ2-7; 7 nucleotides line up with TRBD1. The germline V gene encodes CDR1 SGHTA and CDR2 FQGNSA. The trim removed 5 bases at V and 2 bases at J, leaving 6 bases unmatched. The CDR3 runs 14 residues. The CDR3 DNA follows: TGTGCCAGCAGCCCTCGTAGGGGGCCCTACGAGCAGTACTTC. Encoded protein: CASSPRRGPYEQYF.

V is TRBV19 and J is TRBJ2-7, with D unclear. This CDR3 has 13 amino acids. V was trimmed by 2 bases and J by 2 bases, leaving 7 bases between them. Germline V CDR1 and CDR2: LNHDA, SQIVND (reference sequence). The CDR3 protein is CASSIRLTYEQYF. The CDR3 DNA follows: TGTGCCAGTAGTATACGTCTAACCTACGAGCAGTACTTC.

The J gene is TRBJ2-7, the V gene TRBV5-8; 11 nucleotides line up with TRBD2. Trimming took 6 bases from V and 5 from J; bases not matched to a gene: 10. CDR3 length: 15 residues. Germline V CDR1 and CDR2: SGHTS, YDEGEE. The CDR3: CASILGTSGSDEQYF. CDR3 nucleotide sequence: TGTGCCAGCATCCTCGGAACTAGCGGGAGTGACGAGCAGTACTTC. Full variable domain (rest looked up from reference TRBV5-8 and TRBJ2-7): EAGVTQSPTHLIKTRGQQATLRCSPISGHTSVYWYQQALGLGLQFLLWYDEGEERNRGNFPPRFSGRQFPNYSSELNVNALELEDSALYLCASILGTSGSDEQYFGPGTRLTVT.

This sequence joins TRBV6-4 and TRBJ1-1; D is perhaps TRBD1 (5 bases). V was shortened by 7 bases and J by 0 bases, with 18 bases between the two germline ends. In germline, CDR1 is MRHNA, CDR2 SNTAGT. This CDR3 has 16 amino acids. Here the CDR3 DNA reads TGTGCCAGCAAGTTCCTCCACGGGGACTTGAACACTGAAGCTTTCTTT. Amino acids: CASKFLHGDLNTEAFF.

The chain recombines TRBV6-6 with TRBJ2-5, with 9 positions matching TRBD2. The CDR3 loop spans 16 amino acids. J gave up 5 bases and V 5 bases, and 12 bases lay outside the gene matches. Germline V gene lookup returns CDR1 MNHNY and CDR2 SVGAGI (reference sequence). The CDR3 bases are TGTGCCAGCAGTCGTGACGGGGCGGGAGGGTCGGAGACCCAGTACTTC. Protein: CASSRDGAGGSETQYF.

The genes are TRBV28 and TRBJ2-6, with TRBD1 matching over 7 bases. This CDR3 contains 15 residues. V shed 2 bases and J 5 bases; nucleotides not matched to a gene: 3. Germline V lookup: CDR1 MDHEN, CDR2 SYDVKM. For the CDR3, the DNA is TGTGCCAGCAGTTTAAACAGGGGAAGGGCCAACGTCCTGACTTTC. Amino acids: CASSLNRGRANVLTF.